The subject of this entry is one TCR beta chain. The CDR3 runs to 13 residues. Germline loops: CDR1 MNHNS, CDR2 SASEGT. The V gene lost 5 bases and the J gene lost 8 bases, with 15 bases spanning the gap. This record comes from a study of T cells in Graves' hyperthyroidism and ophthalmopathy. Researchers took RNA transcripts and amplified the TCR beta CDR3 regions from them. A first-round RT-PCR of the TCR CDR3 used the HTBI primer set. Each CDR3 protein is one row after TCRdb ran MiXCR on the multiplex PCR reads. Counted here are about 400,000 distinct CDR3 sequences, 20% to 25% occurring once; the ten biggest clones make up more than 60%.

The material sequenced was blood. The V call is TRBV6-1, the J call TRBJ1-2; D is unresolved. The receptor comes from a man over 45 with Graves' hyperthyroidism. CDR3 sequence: CASSTDILKGYTF. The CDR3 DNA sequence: TGTGCCAGCAGTACCGATATTTTGAAAGGCTACACCTTC.